Listed here are 9 T cell receptor beta chains from one sample, sequenced in a study of cytomegalovirus exposure and HLA in healthy donors. PCR amplification relied on 60 Vbeta primers (plus 13 Jbeta primers). Generated by immunoSEQ multiplex PCR, the TCRdb table keeps only in-frame clones and is missing some. The sample gives approximately 90,000 clones, less than 80% of which show up once; 1.4% is in the top ten. Sequencing was done on a sample of PBMCs. These receptors all come from a male donor in good health and CMV-seronegative.

V gene TRBV30 combines with J gene TRBJ2-7, with D unclear. Trimming took 0 bases from V and 0 from J, leaving 15 bases between them. This CDR3 region has 16 residues. Per the germline V gene, CDR1 is GTSNPN and CDR2 is SVGIG (reference sequence). The CDR3 protein is CAWSVQWAGLSYEQYF. The DNA for the CDR3 is TGTGCCTGGAGTGTACAATGGGCAGGCCTCTCCTACGAGCAGTACTTC. The full variable domain, in which reference TRBV30 and TRBJ2-7 provide the parts outside the CDR3, is SQTIHQWPATLVQPVGSPLSLECTVEGTSNPNLYWYRQAAGRGLQLLFYSVGIGQISSEVPQNLSASRPQDRQFILSSKKLLLSDSGFYLCAWSVQWAGLSYEQYFGPGTRLTVT.

The chain has TRBV10-3 and TRBJ2-3; 8 positions match TRBD1. This CDR3 is 14 amino acids long. Per germline, CDR1 ENHRY and CDR2 SYGVKD. J gave up 1 base and V 7 bases, and 4 bases lay outside the gene matches. CDR3 sequence (DNA): TGTGCCATCAAGGCACAGGGGGGCACAGATACGCAGTATTTT. Amino acids: CAIKAQGGTDTQYF.

The chain has TRBV18 and TRBJ2-1, with 10 bases aligning to TRBD2. CDR1 is KGHSH and CDR2 is LQKENI in the germline V gene. This CDR3 region has 15 residues. V gave up 3 bases and J gave up 9 bases; unmatched junction bases: 8. The CDR3 DNA follows: TGTGCCAGCTCACCGACTAGCGGGTTCCCCGCTGAGCAGTTCTTC. This encodes CASSPTSGFPAEQFF.

The rearrangement links TRBV4-3 to TRBJ2-3; D perhaps matches TRBD1 (6 bases). The CDR3 runs 14 residues. Germline V gives CDR1 LGHNA, CDR2 YSLEER. Trimming left V 1 base short and J 10 bases short, with 15 bases between. The CDR3 region has the DNA TGCGCCAGCAGCCAAGGAATCCGAGGACAGTCGCAGTATTTT. As protein: CASSQGIRGQSQYF.

V gene TRBV5-4 combines with J gene TRBJ1-2; D gene ambiguous. Germline-derived CDR1 and CDR2 are SGHNT and YYREEE (reference sequence). V lost 6 bases to trimming and J lost 6 bases, with 21 bases between them. The CDR3 covers 15 residues. This CDR3 reads CASTLRLRSGDGYTF. Here the CDR3 DNA reads TGTGCCAGCACCCTTCGATTACGATCGGGAGATGGCTACACCTTC.

This chain uses TRBV6-1 with TRBJ1-2; a weak D match, TRBD1 (5 bases). The V gene lost 8 bases and the J gene lost 4 bases, with 17 bases spanning the gap. The CDR3 consists of 14 residues. Germline CDR1 and CDR2: MNHNS and SASEGT. CDR3 loop: CASPLQGATYGYTF. The CDR3 nucleotides read TGTGCCAGCCCCCTGCAAGGGGCCACCTATGGCTACACCTTC.

The chain links TRBV28 to TRBJ2-1; tentative D call: TRBD2 (6 bases). Germline V CDR1 and CDR2: MDHEN, SYDVKM. The CDR3 extends over 23 amino acids. Trimming pared 1 base from V and 2 bases from J, leaving 33 bases between. CDR3 DNA: TGTGCCAGCAGTTTATTAGGTGATCCGTTTCAGTTACTAGCTAACTCCCCCTACAATGAGCAGTTCTTC. It encodes CASSLLGDPFQLLANSPYNEQFF.

The V call is TRBV7-3, the J call TRBJ2-2, with D perhaps TRBD1 (5 bases). Trimming removed 6 bases from V and 3 bases from J, with 11 bases in between. Germline-derived CDR1 and CDR2 are SGHTA and FQGTGA. CDR3 length equals 14 residues. The CDR3 here is CASRLQGYTGELFF. CDR3 nucleotides: TGTGCCAGCAGGCTCCAGGGATACACCGGGGAGCTGTTTTTT. The full variable domain, its missing parts supplied by reference TRBV7-3 and TRBJ2-2, is GAGVSQTPSNKVTEKGKYVELRCDPISGHTALYWYRQSLGQGPEFLIYFQGTGAADDSGLPNDRFFAVRPEGSVSTLKIQRTERGDSAVYLCASRLQGYTGELFFGEGSRLTVL.

The CDR3 loop reads CARSLVRTSGGGSDNEQFF. The CDR3 DNA sequence: TGTGCCAGAAGCTTGGTTAGGACTAGCGGGGGGGGCTCAGACAATGAGCAGTTCTTC. This chain uses TRBV5-3 with TRBJ2-1; TRBD2 matches at 15 bases. TRBV5-3 is an ORF for which the function is uncertain. The CDR3 is made up of 19 amino acids. J lost 5 bases, V lost 0 bases, and 9 bases had no gene match.